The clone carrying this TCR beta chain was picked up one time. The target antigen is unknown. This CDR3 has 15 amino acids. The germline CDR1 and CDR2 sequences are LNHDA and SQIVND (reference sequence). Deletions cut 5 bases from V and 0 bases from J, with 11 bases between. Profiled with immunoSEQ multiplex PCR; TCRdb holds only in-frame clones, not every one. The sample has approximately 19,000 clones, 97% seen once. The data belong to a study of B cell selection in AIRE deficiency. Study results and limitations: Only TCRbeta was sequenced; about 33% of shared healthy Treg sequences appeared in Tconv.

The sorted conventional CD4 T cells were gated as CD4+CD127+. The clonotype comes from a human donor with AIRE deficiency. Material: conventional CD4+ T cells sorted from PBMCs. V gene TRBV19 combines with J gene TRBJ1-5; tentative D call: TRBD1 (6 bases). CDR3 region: CASSPGTTSNQPQHF. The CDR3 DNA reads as TGTGCCAGTAGTCCCGGGACAACTAGCAATCAGCCCCAGCATTTT.